What follows are 26 T cell receptor beta chains derived from one specimen sequenced in a study of blood T cell repertoires in COVID-19. Clones were sequenced by immunoSEQ multiplex PCR, and TCRdb holds only the in-frame ones, with some missing. The profile covers about 180,000 clones, with 80% appearing a single time and roughly 14% taken by the ten largest. Sequences were obtained from PBMCs or T cells enriched from blood (not recorded which). The receptors come from a man in his 60s who had been exposed to COVID-19.

CDR3 loop: CASSRGETQYF. For the CDR3, the DNA is TGTGCCAGCAGCAGAGGAGAGACCCAGTACTTC. The chain employs TRBV14 and TRBJ2-5; D gene ambiguous. Per the germline V gene, CDR1 is SGHDN and CDR2 is FVKESK. This CDR3 has 11 amino acids. V was trimmed by 5 bases and J by 4 bases, leaving 5 bases between them.

The chain carries TRBV6-5 and TRBJ2-5; perhaps TRBD1 as D (6 bases). This CDR3 contains 14 residues. Per the germline V gene, CDR1 is MNHEY and CDR2 is SVGAGI. This CDR3 reads CALLWGPKAETQYF. In nucleotides, the CDR3 is TGTGCACTACTTTGGGGGCCGAAGGCGGAGACCCAGTACTTC.

V usage is TRBV27 and J usage is TRBJ2-5; 9 positions agree with TRBD1. CDR3 length: 15 residues. V was clipped by 5 bases and J by 2 bases; unmatched bases: 6. From germline, CDR1 is MNHEY and CDR2 SMNVEV (reference sequence). The chain's CDR3 is CASSRYRGLQETQYF. The DNA of the CDR3 is TGTGCCAGCAGTAGATACAGGGGGCTACAAGAGACCCAGTACTTC.

A single count supports this clone. V is TRBV6-5 and J is TRBJ2-3; maybe TRBD2 (6 bases). Looked up from germline, CDR1 is MNHEY and CDR2 is SVGAGI. CDR3 length equals 14 residues. V was trimmed by 4 bases and J by 4 bases, leaving 12 bases between them. CDR3 sequence (DNA): TGTGCCAGCAGTTCCGGCGGGAAAGCAGATACGCAGTATTTT. This encodes CASSSGGKADTQYF.

The rearrangement links TRBV28 to TRBJ1-2; 7 nucleotides agree with TRBD1. The CDR3 totals 13 residues. J was trimmed by 8 bases and V by 5 bases; bases with no gene match: 8. The germline V gene encodes CDR1 MDHEN and CDR2 SYDVKM. The CDR3 nucleotides are TGTGCCAGCAGTCCCCCGGGACAGTCAGGCTACACCTTC. This sequence encodes CASSPPGQSGYTF.

This clone was counted once. The J gene is TRBJ2-5, the V gene TRBV29-1; 7 nucleotides line up with TRBD2. The CDR3 is made up of 14 amino acids. V trimming: 2 bases; J trimming: 2 bases; junction bases outside the gene matches: 5. Germline loops: CDR1 SQVTM, CDR2 ANQGSEA. The CDR3 DNA reads TGCAGCGTTGAACCCCTAGCGGTACAAGAGACCCAGTACTTC. Residues: CSVEPLAVQETQYF.

V and J are TRBV3-1 (or the pseudogene TRBV3-2) and TRBJ1-4; TRBD1 matches at 8 bases. J lost 7 bases, V lost 4 bases, and 8 bases had no gene match. The germline V gene encodes CDR1 LGHDT and CDR2 YNNKEL (reference sequence). The CDR3 is 15 residues long. The CDR3 bases are TGTGCCAGCAGCCCAAACAGGGGGAAGGTTGAAAAACTGTTTTTT. Its translation is CASSPNRGKVEKLFF.

The CDR3 protein is CASSPAWDREAFF. The CDR3 DNA follows: TGTGCCAGTAGTCCGGCCTGGGACAGGGAAGCTTTCTTT. The gene calls are TRBV19 and TRBJ1-1, with TRBD1 matching 8 bases. The trim removed 5 bases at V and 8 bases at J, leaving 7 bases unmatched. CDR1 and CDR2 from the germline V gene are LNHDA and SQIVND (reference sequence). The CDR3 runs 13 residues.

V and J are TRBV6-5 and TRBJ1-1; 8 bases map to TRBD1. This CDR3 has 14 residues. V was pared by 7 bases and J by 0 bases, with 4 bases of the junction left unmatched. The germline CDR1 and CDR2 sequences are MNHEY and SVGAGI. This CDR3 reads CASTRQGMNTEAFF. The CDR3 coding sequence is TGTGCCAGCACTCGACAGGGGATGAACACTGAAGCTTTCTTT.

This chain uses TRBV20-1 with TRBJ2-3; D is unclear. CDR1 and CDR2 from the germline V gene are DFQATT and SNEGSKA (reference sequence). The CDR3 covers 11 residues. With 6 bases removed from V and 3 bases from J, the gap between germline ends came to 7 bases. The CDR3 DNA follows: TGCAGTGCGAGGATGACAGATACGCAGTATTTT. It translates to CSARMTDTQYF.

The J gene is TRBJ1-5, the V gene TRBV12-5; 8 nucleotides align to TRBD1. The V segment lost 1 base and the J segment 1 base; nucleotides outside the gene matches: 0. There are 15 residues in the CDR3. Germline V gives CDR1 LGHNT, CDR2 FRNRAP. CDR3 protein: CASGLGTGSNQPQHF. In DNA, the CDR3 is TGTGCTAGTGGTTTGGGGACAGGGAGCAATCAGCCCCAGCATTTT. Supplemented by reference TRBV12-5 and TRBJ1-5, the full variable domain reads DARVTQTPRHKVTEMGQEVTMRCQPILGHNTVFWYRQTMMQGLELLAYFRNRAPLDDSGMPKDRFSAEMPDATLATLKIQPSEPRDSAVYFCASGLGTGSNQPQHFGDGTRLSIL.

V and J are TRBV19 and TRBJ1-1, with D unresolved. CDR1 and CDR2 from the germline V gene are LNHDA and SQIVND (reference sequence). V dropped 3 bases and J dropped 2 bases, with 7 bases sitting between them. The CDR3 covers 13 residues. The CDR3 nucleotides are TGTGCCAGTAGTATTAGCGGTAACACTGAAGCTTTCTTT. Translated: CASSISGNTEAFF.

This clone was detected many times. The V call is TRBV30, the J call TRBJ1-6, with D hard to call. The CDR3 is made up of 14 amino acids. The germline V gene encodes CDR1 GTSNPN and CDR2 SVGIG (reference sequence). The V gene lost 1 base and the J gene lost 2 bases, with 6 bases spanning the gap. CDR3 DNA: TGTGCCTGGAGTGGGGGAGCCTATAATTCACCCCTCCACTTT. It yields the protein CAWSGGAYNSPLHF.

This clone was recorded a few times. V is TRBV27 and J is TRBJ1-1; possibly TRBD1 for D (5 bases). Trimming removed 7 bases at V and 2 bases at J, with 11 bases between. The CDR3 runs 13 residues. Germline CDR1 reads MNHEY; CDR2 reads SMNVEV (reference sequence). CDR3 bases: TGTGCCAGCAAGGGGAAGCTTAACACTGAAGCTTTCTTT. Its protein is CASKGKLNTEAFF.

This clone was counted at least ten times. This chain links TRBV6-5 with TRBJ2-2, with TRBD1 as a possible D gene (5 bases). V was clipped by 6 bases and J by 6 bases, with 14 bases between them. There are 14 residues in the CDR3. The germline V gene encodes CDR1 MNHEY and CDR2 SVGAGI. The CDR3 bases are TGTGCCAGCAGATCGACTCAGGGTTCCGGGGAGCTGTTTTTT. This gives the protein CASRSTQGSGELFF.

The table lists this clone with a few counts. The gene calls are TRBV7-2 and TRBJ2-7, with 9 nucleotides matching TRBD1. The CDR3 consists of 14 residues. In germline, CDR1 is SGHTA, CDR2 FQGNSA. The V segment lost 1 base and the J segment 6 bases; nucleotides outside the gene matches: 4. In DNA, the CDR3 is TGTGCCAGCAGCTTAGTTGGGACAGGGCGCGAGCAGTACTTC. It is translated as CASSLVGTGREQYF.

The V gene is TRBV6-1, the J gene TRBJ1-2; D call uncertain. The V and J ends lost 2 bases and 4 bases respectively, with 17 bases between them. CDR1 MNHNS and CDR2 SASEGT come from the germline V gene. The CDR3 contains 16 residues. The CDR3 DNA reads as TGTGCCAGCAGTGAAAGTCTTCTGGCGGCTGTCTATGGCTACACCTTC. Protein sequence: CASSESLLAAVYGYTF.

The chain has TRBV11-3 and TRBJ2-3; 11 bases line up with TRBD2. The CDR3 runs to 15 residues. Germline assignment: CDR1 SGHNT and CDR2 YENEEA. V lost 5 bases, J lost 1 base, and 2 bases stayed unmatched. The CDR3 DNA is TGTGCCAGCAGCCGGACTAGCGGGCGCACAGATACGCAGTATTTT. Translation: CASSRTSGRTDTQYF.

The CDR3 coding sequence is TGTGCCAGCAGTTTGCCGCAGGGAGGTAATGAAAAACTGTTTTTT. The encoded protein is CASSLPQGGNEKLFF. This chain joins TRBV28 and TRBJ1-4, with D perhaps matching TRBD1 (5 bases). Trimming took 3 bases from V and 4 from J, leaving 12 bases between them. This CDR3 has 15 residues. Germline lookup yields CDR1 MDHEN and CDR2 SYDVKM.

The genes are TRBV28 and TRBJ1-2, with TRBD1 as a possible D gene (6 bases). Per the germline V gene, CDR1 is MDHEN and CDR2 is SYDVKM. CDR3 size: 14 residues. Trimming pared 5 bases from V and 2 bases from J, leaving 12 bases between. The DNA of the CDR3 is TGTGCCAGCAGTCCCGCAGGGGCGAACTATGGCTACACCTTC. This sequence encodes CASSPAGANYGYTF.

The chain carries TRBV28 and TRBJ2-7; tentatively, D is TRBD2 (5 bases). The CDR3 runs to 14 residues. Germline V gene lookup returns CDR1 MDHEN and CDR2 SYDVKM. Trimming removed 1 base from V and 5 bases from J, with 12 bases in between. The DNA of the CDR3 is TGTGCCAGCAGTTTATCATTCGGGCGGGACGAGCAGTACTTC. This codes for CASSLSFGRDEQYF. Full variable domain (outside the CDR3, taken from reference TRBV28 and TRBJ2-7): DVKVTQSSRYLVKRTGEKVFLECVQDMDHENMFWYRQDPGLGLRLIYFSYDVKMKEKGDIPEGYSVSREKKERFSLILESASTNQTSMYLCASSLSFGRDEQYFGPGTRLTVT.

The chain recombines TRBV13 with TRBJ1-5; D remains ambiguous. The CDR3 totals 14 residues. Germline values: CDR1 PRHDT, CDR2 FYEKMQ (reference sequence). V shed 0 bases and J shed 3 bases, with 6 bases lying between them. The CDR3: CASSLGSVNQPQHF. DNA for the CDR3: TGTGCCAGCAGCTTAGGATCTGTCAATCAGCCCCAGCATTTT. The whole variable domain, remainder taken from reference TRBV13 and TRBJ1-5, is AAGVIQSPRHLIKEKRETATLKCYPIPRHDTVYWYQQGPGQDPQFLISFYEKMQSDKGSIPDRFSAQQFSDYHSELNMSSLELGDSALYFCASSLGSVNQPQHFGDGTRLSIL.

This clone has just a few counts. The rearrangement uses TRBV7-2 and TRBJ1-1; TRBD1 is a possible D gene (5 bases). This CDR3 comprises 14 residues. V lost 3 bases and J 1 base, leaving 9 bases between the germline ends. Germline CDR1 SGHTA, CDR2 FQGNSA. The CDR3 spells CASSLVGGNTEAFF. CDR3 sequence (DNA): TGTGCCAGCAGCTTGGTCGGGGGGAACACTGAAGCTTTCTTT.

The CDR3 coding sequence is TGTGCCATCAACGGAGGGAGGACAGGGCTATCCTACGAGCAGTACTTC. It codes for CAINGGRTGLSYEQYF. This rearrangement joins TRBV10-3 to TRBJ2-7, with 8 bases fitting TRBD1. The junction had 12 bases not matched to a gene; V was cut back by 7 bases and J by 1 base. The CDR3 is 16 amino acids. In germline, CDR1 is ENHRY, CDR2 SYGVKD.

The CDR3 sequence: CASRATGLNEQFF. The CDR3 region has the DNA TGTGCCAGCAGGGCAACAGGGCTCAATGAGCAGTTCTTC. V and J are TRBV7-2 and TRBJ2-1, with D tentatively TRBD1 (6 bases). Trimming pared 6 bases from V and 6 bases from J, leaving 12 bases between. Germline-derived CDR1 and CDR2 are SGHTA and FQGNSA. The CDR3 has 13 amino acids.

The chain employs TRBV2 and TRBJ2-7, with TRBD2 matching 8 bases. The CDR3 is made up of 14 amino acids. Germline CDR1 is SNHLY and CDR2 is FYNNEI. V was clipped by 6 bases and J by 5 bases; unmatched bases: 9. The chain's CDR3 is CASRKAGVWDEQYF. DNA for the CDR3: TGTGCCAGCAGAAAAGCGGGAGTGTGGGACGAGCAGTACTTC.